Listed below are T cell receptor beta chains from one sample, sequenced in a study of blood T cell repertoires in COVID-19. TCRdb's table, derived via immunoSEQ multiplex PCR, lists solely in-frame clones and lacks some. The data show 200,000 to 250,000 clones, with roughly 80% seen just once and 4.8% held by the top ten. The source material was PBMCs or T cells enriched from blood (not recorded which). These receptors all come from a woman in her forties or fifties who had been exposed to COVID-19. The CDR3 runs from the conserved cysteine through the conserved F or W. D genes are given only for firm matches. Where a row states a size, it is once, few, many or the class of an expanded clone; other rows omit it.

CDR3nt,CDR3aa,d_gene,j_gene,abundance,v_gene
TGTGCCAGCAGCTTGAGACACAGCTCTGGGGCCAACGTCCTGACTTTC,CASSLRHSSGANVLTF,NA,TRBJ2-6,NA,TRBV5-6
TGTGCCAGCAGCCCCTCCCCCGTGACAGATACGCAGTATTTT,CASSPSPVTDTQYF,NA,TRBJ2-3,few,TRBV3-1/TRBV3-2
TGTGCCAGCAGCCGGTCCGAGGGGGGGGCCCACGAGCAGTACTTC,CASSRSEGGAHEQYF,NA,TRBJ2-7,NA,TRBV21-1
TGTGCCAGCAGCCCTATACGTAGTTCGCACGCAAATGAGCAGTTCTTC,CASSPIRSSHANEQFF,NA,TRBJ2-1,once,TRBV9
TGTGCCACCAGTGATGCACAGGGCCGGACTGGGGCCAACGTCCTGACTTTC,CATSDAQGRTGANVLTF,NA,TRBJ2-6,NA,TRBV24-1
TGTGCCAGCAGTTCAGGGGGCAGCACTGAAGCTTTCTTT,CASSSGGSTEAFF,TRBD1,TRBJ1-1,NA,TRBV27
TGTGCCAGCAGCTTAGAGGAAAAGGGGGATGCCTTCTACAATGAGCAGTTCTTC,CASSLEEKGDAFYNEQFF,NA,TRBJ2-1,few,TRBV7-8
TGTGCCAGCAGTGGGCAGGGGGACAATCAGCCCCAGCATTTT,CASSGQGDNQPQHF,TRBD1,TRBJ1-5,NA,TRBV2
TGCGCCAGCAGTGAGTATATCCAGGGGAATGAGCAGTTCTTC,CASSEYIQGNEQFF,NA,TRBJ2-1,NA,TRBV10-2
TGTGCCAGCAGCCAAGATCCACCAGGGGGCCTCACAGATACGCAGTATTTT,CASSQDPPGGLTDTQYF,TRBD1,TRBJ2-3,few,TRBV3-1/TRBV3-2
TGTGCCAGCAGCTTTGGGCTGAGAGCCCAAGAGACCCAGTACTTC,CASSFGLRAQETQYF,NA,TRBJ2-5,NA,TRBV7-9
TGTGCCAGCAGCTTGAAGGGGGCAGGCGAAACCTACGAGCAGTACTTC,CASSLKGAGETYEQYF,TRBD1,TRBJ2-7,once,TRBV5-5
TGTGCTAGTGGTTCCCCTAGGGGACAGGGGGAGCCACCTTCCTTC,CASGSPRGQGEPPSF,TRBD1,TRBJ2-7,NA,TRBV12-5
TGTGCCAGCAGGGACGCAGGGCTTAACACTGAAGCTTTCTTT,CASRDAGLNTEAFF,NA,TRBJ1-1,NA,TRBV6-5
TGTGCCTGGAGTCCAGAAGGGGGTGGCCATTCCAAAAACATTCAGTACTTC,CAWSPEGGGHSKNIQYF,NA,TRBJ2-4,NA,TRBV30
TGTGCCAGCAGCTTGGGCCCTCGCAATGAGCAGTTCTTC,CASSLGPRNEQFF,NA,TRBJ2-1,few,TRBV11-2